This T cell receptor beta chain was captured by sequencing in a study of Tregs in tolerant kidney transplant recipients (dated by TCRdb to the late 2010s). For context, the study as a whole: Before combined kidney and bone marrow transplantation, this study identified donor-specific regulatory T cells using TCRbeta sequencing and then followed those same cells after transplant. In 3 healthy controls, several methods of expanding Tregs specific for an allogeneic donor were compared by TCRbeta repertoire sequencing. Overall study outcomes, separate from this receptor: Although technical replication error seemed to be minimal, the question of biological reproducibility was not addressed directly. Expanding Tregs with activated donor B cells appeared to identify the most biologically relevant and donor-specific TCRbeta repertoire. The study was constrained by small patient numbers, and validation of the findings is required in larger populations and under other immunosuppression protocols.

Genomic DNA was extracted from sorted cells with the QIAGEN DNeasy Blood and Tissue Kit for TCRbeta CDR3 sequencing. High-throughput TCRbeta CDR3 sequencing was carried out commercially through immunoSEQ, with PCR amplification with bias correction and internal controls included. Concerning the study's data processing: Unique productive TCRbeta sequences were defined by CDR3 nucleotide sequence where primers matched, and otherwise by CDR3 amino acid sequence together with Vbeta and Jbeta genes. To correct for sorting error, sequences found in more than one sorted population at a frequency ratio of 2:1 or less were discarded, and the remaining shared sequences were assigned to the population with the higher frequency. Sequences were defined as donor-reactive when expanded at least 5-fold in CFSE-low cells versus unstimulated cells and present at a frequency of at least 0.01% in CFSE-low cells. Repertoire divergence was quantified by Jensen-Shannon divergence using the top 100 TCRbeta sequences ranked by frequency. For any sample with multiple sequencing runs, sorting error was corrected in each run separately before the runs were pooled. In TCRdb, the immuneACCESS table is reduced to in-frame sequences with V and J assigned. These tables do not hold every clone; where another copy was compared, an unresolved V gene accounts for under half, and the others remain unexplained. V and J calls and clone size come straight from that table; D and trimming were deduced from the DNA. In all, the sample holds under 100,000 clones, and more than 80% of those were seen once. Together, the top ten hold over 4% of the sample.

Unstimulated Tregs (CD4+CD25+CD127-), CD4+ non-Tregs (CD4+CD25-), CD4 and CD8 cells were FACS-sorted from thawed PBMCs. Healthy control blood came either as purchased buffy coats or from healthy volunteers. Healthy control blood was processed to PBMCs with a Ficoll density gradient and then cryopreserved, whereas patient PBMCs were collected both before and after transplant. Notes on this clone: Its antigen remains undetermined. The record has no base qualities; no much larger clone is one base away.

Clipping removes 1 base from V and 5 bases from J, with 5 as the unmatched junction base count. From cysteine to phenylalanine, the CDR3 is 14 amino acids long. Just the 42-base CDR3 DNA is kept, in frame starting at base 1. From the germline V gene, CDR1 is SGHRS and CDR2 is YFSETQ. The chain employs TRBV5-1 and TRBJ2-7, with 8 junctional bases fitting TRBD1. This receptor was identified in a human donor in good health. The sequencing sample was made of CD8+ T cells from blood. This receptor carries the CDR3 CASSLSGGVDEQYF. At the DNA level, the sequence is TGCGCCAGCAGCTTGTCAGGGGGCGTCGACGAGCAGTACTTC.